The TCR beta chain described here comes from a study of cytomegalovirus exposure and HLA in healthy donors. Study-level results: A cluster of highly shared sequence variants was likely a sequencing artifact. Later analysis suggested most CMV-associated TCR beta chains were HLA-restricted. Some V segments (TRBV6-2 and TRBV6-3 among them) were excluded as indistinguishable.

CDR1 and CDR2 from the germline V gene are SGHRS and YFSETQ. The CDR3 has 16 residues. In the PCR, 60 Vbeta and 13 Jbeta primers were used. Original processing notes: Counted up in a later analysis, unique TCR beta chains came to about 83 million, with around 12 million shared. Using immunoSEQ multiplex PCR, the repertoire was profiled, and TCRdb retains in-frame clones only, with some absent. Clonal size and the V and J genes are those of that table, whereas D and trimming came from the DNA. This table holds about 140,000 clones, roughly 80% found once. Details on this clone: Its antigen is undetermined.

The sample taken for sequencing was PBMCs. This clonotype was sampled from a female donor in good health and CMV-seronegative. The chain carries TRBV5-1 and TRBJ2-5; 8 bases match TRBD1. The J call may be mistaken, given a closer DNA end match to TRBJ2-7. CDR3 residues: CASSPFGTGRTYEQYF. CDR3 nucleotide sequence: TGCGCCAGCAGCCCATTCGGGACAGGCCGAACCTACGAGCAGTACTTC.